These 30 T cell receptor beta chains came from one sample sequenced in a study of vaccination and CD4 T cells after COVID-19. Specified treatment: approximately nine-day PBMC culture with coronavirus spike peptide pools or control peptides (ViraFEST assay). Once obtained from cultured CD4+ T cells, the DNA was sequenced using the Oncomine TCR Beta short-read assay. MiXCR, run by TCRdb on the PCR reads, gives a single entry per CDR3 protein. This repertoire shows several thousand distinct CDR3 sequences, around 50% found once; its top ten account for approximately 8%. For these receptors, no antigen is known. Material: CD4+ T cells from blood, cultured in vitro. Receptor source: a human donor who had recovered from COVID-19.

This clonotype was recorded a few times. The rearrangement links TRBV27 to TRBJ2-3; D might be TRBD2 (5 bases). Trimming stripped 1 base from V and 0 bases from J, with 17 bases between. The germline CDR1 and CDR2 sequences are MNHEY and SMNVEV (reference sequence). This CDR3 spans 18 amino acids. This CDR3 is CASSLFSRRRVSTDTQYF. CDR3 DNA sequence: TGTGCCAGCAGTTTATTCTCCCGGCGGCGGGTGAGCACAGATACGCAGTATTTT.

As regards this clonotype: The junction differs from germline at one of its ends, possibly a read error. The rearrangement joins TRBV24-1 to TRBJ2-1; TRBD1 matches at 7 bases. The CDR3 sequence is 15 residues long. Germline V lookup: CDR1 KGHDR, CDR2 SFDVKD. CDR3 sequence reads: CTTASFTGAVNEQFF. Here the CDR3 DNA reads TGTACCACTGCGTCGTTCACAGGGGCTGTCAATGAGCAGTTCTTC.

Remarks on this clonotype: The CDR3 carries no conserved terminal phenylalanine or tryptophan, so it likely arises from a read error. The genes are TRBV27 and TRBJ2-7; possible D gene TRBD1, 6 bases. The V gene lost 5 bases and the J gene lost 7 bases, with 15 bases spanning the gap. This CDR3 region has 13 residues. Per germline, CDR1 MNHEY and CDR2 SMNVEV (reference sequence). The CDR3 protein is CASSGQFYGEQYS. The CDR3 DNA follows: TGTGCCAGCAGTGGACAGTTCTACGGAGAGCAGTACTCC.

The V call is TRBV10-1, the J call TRBJ2-2, with D perhaps matching TRBD2 (5 bases). The CDR3 is 15 amino acids. Trimming removed 3 bases from V and 4 bases from J, with 12 bases in between. The V gene's germline CDR1 is WNHNN and CDR2 SYGVQD (reference sequence). Here the CDR3 reads CASSERPRGTGELFF. CDR3 DNA sequence: TGCGCCAGCAGTGAACGGCCCCGGGGCACCGGGGAGCTGTTTTTT.

This clonotype qualifies as medium-sized. This chain links TRBV19 with TRBJ2-7; no clear D. Trimming stripped 1 base from V and 5 bases from J, with 9 bases between. CDR3 length: 13 residues. Germline-derived CDR1 and CDR2 are LNHDA and SQIVND (reference sequence). The CDR3 sequence: CASSIGALNEQYF. The CDR3 DNA sequence: TGTGCCAGTAGTATAGGCGCCCTCAACGAGCAGTACTTC.

The chain couples TRBV12-3 or TRBV12-4 to TRBJ1-2; no clear D gene. The CDR3 loop spans 17 amino acids. V dropped 6 bases and J dropped 1 base, with 21 bases sitting between them. The CDR3 DNA reads as TGTGCCAGCAGGCCACACGGCGTACAGCAAGATAACTATGGCTACACCTTC. Its translation is CASRPHGVQQDNYGYTF.

The CDR3 sequence: CSARGGTVDEQYF. Here the CDR3 DNA reads TGCAGTGCTAGAGGGGGGACAGTCGACGAGCAGTACTTC. This chain connects TRBV20-1 to TRBJ2-7; 7 bases line up with TRBD1. The V gene's germline CDR1 is DFQATT and CDR2 SNEGSKA (reference sequence). The CDR3 totals 13 residues. The V segment lost 1 base and the J segment 5 bases; nucleotides outside the gene matches: 5.

The rearrangement uses TRBV25-1 and TRBJ1-1; a possible D gene is TRBD1 (6 bases). The CDR3 length is 15 residues. Trimming cost V 5 bases and J 7 bases, with 20 bases left between them. CDR1 is MGHDK, CDR2 SYGVNS, per germline. The CDR3 reads CASSPPRPGADEAFF. CDR3 nucleotides: TGTGCCAGCAGTCCCCCCAGGCCGGGGGCGGATGAAGCTTTCTTT.

The rearrangement joins TRBV23-1 to TRBJ2-1; 7 bases are a match to TRBD1. TRBV23-1 has ORF status, its function being uncertain. Trimming removed 6 bases from V and 5 bases from J; junction bases left unmatched: 4. This CDR3 is built from 13 residues. CDR3 loop: CASRPTGDNEQFF. Here the CDR3 DNA reads TGCGCCAGCAGACCTACAGGGGACAATGAGCAGTTCTTC.

V gene TRBV5-1 combines with J gene TRBJ2-2, with TRBD2 identical over 9 bases. V was clipped by 4 bases and J by 3 bases; unmatched bases: 13. The CDR3 runs to 18 residues. Germline V gene lookup returns CDR1 SGHRS and CDR2 YFSETQ. The DNA of the CDR3 is TGCGCCAGCAGCACGGGGGTGACAGGGACTAGCTACACCGGGGAGCTGTTTTTT. Translation: CASSTGVTGTSYTGELFF.

This clonotype was seen only a few times. V and J are TRBV20-1 and TRBJ1-5; D call uncertain. V was pared by 6 bases and J by 1 base, with 16 bases between. The CDR3 spans 15 residues. Germline V lookup: CDR1 DFQATT, CDR2 SNEGSKA (reference sequence). Written as DNA, the CDR3 is TGCAGTGCAACGGACTTAAGGACCAGCAATCAGCCCCAGCATTTT. It yields the protein CSATDLRTSNQPQHF.

The J gene is TRBJ2-2, the V gene TRBV28, with TRBD2 matching over 8 bases. The CDR3 covers 15 residues. The germline V gene has CDR1 MDHEN and CDR2 SYDVKM. V shed 6 bases, J shed 4 bases, and the junction held 7 bases outside the gene matches. The CDR3 region has the DNA TGTGCCAGCAGCCGTAGCGGGACGTCCACCGGGGAGCTGTTTTTT. Translating it yields CASSRSGTSTGELFF. The full variable domain, completed using reference TRBV28 and TRBJ2-2, is DVKVTQSSRYLVKRTGEKVFLECVQDMDHENMFWYRQDPGLGLRLIYFSYDVKMKEKGDIPEGYSVSREKKERFSLILESASTNQTSMYLCASSRSGTSTGELFFGEGSRLTVL.

This clonotype was seen a handful of times. V usage is TRBV20-1 and J usage is TRBJ1-3; D not resolved. The CDR3 covers 14 residues. The germline gives CDR1 DFQATT, CDR2 SNEGSKA (reference sequence). Trimming pared 1 base from V and 0 bases from J, leaving 7 bases between. The CDR3: CSARVSSSGNTIYF. The CDR3 DNA is TGCAGTGCTAGAGTGTCGAGCTCTGGAAACACCATATATTTT.

V and J are TRBV4-1 and TRBJ2-3, with 7 bases matching TRBD1. Losses at the gene ends were 4 bases for V and 0 bases for J; bases not matched to a gene: 4. This CDR3 comprises 15 residues. The germline V gene has CDR1 MGHRA and CDR2 YSYEKL. CDR3 in DNA: TGCGCCAGCAGCCGCGACAGGGCCAGCACAGATACGCAGTATTTT. Translated: CASSRDRASTDTQYF.

This clonotype was seen more than once but under ten times. V usage is TRBV19 and J usage is TRBJ1-2; no reliable D call. The germline V and J ends were trimmed by 5 bases and 0 bases, with 10 bases remaining between them. The CDR3 sequence is 14 residues long. Germline CDR1 and CDR2: LNHDA and SQIVND (reference sequence). CDR3 residues: CASSSRRPNYGYTF. The CDR3 DNA sequence: TGTGCCAGTAGTTCTCGACGGCCTAACTATGGCTACACCTTC. Based on the CDR3 plus reference TRBV19 and TRBJ1-2, the full variable domain is DGGITQSPKYLFRKEGQNVTLSCEQNLNHDAMYWYRQDPGQGLRLIYYSQIVNDFQKGDIAEGYSVSREKKESFPLTVTSAQKNPTAFYLCASSSRRPNYGYTFGSGTRLTVV.

This clonotype was counted a few times. V gene TRBV18 combines with J gene TRBJ2-1, with 10 bases aligning to TRBD2. V gave up 5 bases and J gave up 3 bases; unmatched junction bases: 4. Germline loops: CDR1 KGHSH, CDR2 LQKENI. The CDR3 totals 15 residues. The CDR3 protein is CASSDSGGNYNEQFF. In DNA, the CDR3 is TGTGCCAGCTCAGATAGCGGGGGGAACTACAATGAGCAGTTCTTC.

The chain uses TRBV30 and TRBJ1-5; D not certain. Germline V gene sequence: CDR1 GTSNPN, CDR2 SVGIG (reference sequence). Trimming took 0 bases from V and 4 from J, leaving 7 bases between them. This CDR3 region has 13 residues. This CDR3 is CAWSVPPNQPQHF. The CDR3 coding sequence is TGTGCCTGGAGTGTACCTCCTAATCAGCCCCAGCATTTT.

This clonotype was recorded a few times. The chain combines TRBV6-1 with TRBJ2-7; D is perhaps TRBD1 (6 bases). Germline values: CDR1 MNHNS, CDR2 SASEGT. The CDR3 sequence is 13 residues long. Trimming took 6 bases from V and 2 from J, leaving 11 bases between them. CDR3 loop: CASRRQATYEQYF. For the CDR3, the DNA is TGTGCCAGCAGGAGACAGGCCACCTACGAGCAGTACTTC.

As DNA, the CDR3 is TGTGCCAGCAGCCCCCCGGGGACCCAGTACTTC. This codes for CASSPPGTQYF. The V gene is TRBV7-9, the J gene TRBJ2-5; D is ambiguous. This CDR3 region has 11 residues. V lost 5 bases, J lost 7 bases, and 8 bases lay in between. The germline V gene encodes CDR1 SEHNR and CDR2 FQNEAQ (reference sequence). Supplemented by reference TRBV7-9 and TRBJ2-5, the full variable domain reads DTGVSQNPRHKITKRGQNVTFRCDPISEHNRLYWYRQTLGQGPEFLTYFQNEAQLEKSRLLSDRFSAERPKGSFSTLEIQRTEQGDSAMYLCASSPPGTQYFGPGTRLLVL.

The chain joins TRBV2 to TRBJ1-6; TRBD1 might be the D (5 bases). V was clipped by 6 bases and J by 10 bases, with 13 bases between them. The germline V gene encodes CDR1 SNHLY and CDR2 FYNNEI. The CDR3 length is 13 residues. The CDR3 DNA follows: TGTGCCAGCAGGTCGGGCAGGGAATCACCCCTCCACTTT. Amino acid sequence: CASRSGRESPLHF. Looking up the rest from reference TRBV2 and TRBJ1-6 gives the full variable domain: EPEVTQTPSHQVTQMGQEVILRCVPISNHLYFYWYRQILGQKVEFLVSFYNNEISEKSEIFDDQFSVERPDGSNFTLKIRSTKLEDSAMYFCASRSGRESPLHFGNGTRLTVT.

The chain recombines TRBV14 with TRBJ2-7; no definite D call. CDR1 is SGHDN, CDR2 FVKESK, per germline. The CDR3 length is 13 residues. With 4 bases removed from V and 3 bases from J, the gap between germline ends came to 10 bases. CDR3 DNA sequence: TGTGCCAGCAGCCTCGGACCTTACTACGAGCAGTACTTC. Protein product: CASSLGPYYEQYF.

This clonotype is medium-sized (0.01 to 0.1%) in the sample. The chain combines TRBV10-3 with TRBJ1-3; no definite D call. Germline lookup yields CDR1 ENHRY and CDR2 SYGVKD. CDR3 size: 14 residues. Trimming removed 6 bases at V and 4 bases at J, with 13 bases between. The CDR3 loop is CAISADSLGNTIYF. The DNA of the CDR3 is TGTGCCATCAGCGCGGATTCTCTAGGAAACACCATATATTTT.

This clonotype has a handful of counts. The DNA of the CDR3 is TGTGCCAGCAGCGGGGTGGGTGGCACTGAAGCTTTCTTT. It is translated as CASSGVGGTEAFF. The chain combines TRBV7-2 with TRBJ1-1; D uncertain. The CDR3 has 13 amino acids. Trimming removed 5 bases at V and 4 bases at J, with 11 bases between. In germline, CDR1 is SGHTA, CDR2 FQGNSA.

This clonotype has only a few counts. The chain has TRBV28 and TRBJ1-2, with 7 bases matching TRBD1. The CDR3 is 15 residues long. With V trimmed by 5 bases and J by 4 bases, 10 bases remained unmatched. Per the germline V gene, CDR1 is MDHEN and CDR2 is SYDVKM. CDR3 sequence reads: CASSARQGWGYGYTF. For the CDR3, the DNA is TGTGCCAGCAGTGCGAGACAGGGATGGGGCTATGGCTACACCTTC.

By share, this clonotype ranks as medium-sized. CDR3 sequence reads: CASSNVGGASYNEQFF. The CDR3 DNA is TGTGCCAGTAGCAACGTTGGCGGTGCTTCCTACAATGAGCAGTTCTTC. The J gene is TRBJ2-1, the V gene TRBV19; D call uncertain. V shed 6 bases and J shed 1 base, with 16 bases lying between them. CDR1 is LNHDA and CDR2 is SQIVND in the germline V gene (reference sequence). This CDR3 region has 16 residues.

V usage is TRBV18 and J usage is TRBJ1-6, with D unclear. Trimming removed 3 bases from V and 8 bases from J, with 11 bases in between. Germline loops: CDR1 KGHSH, CDR2 LQKENI. This CDR3 has 14 amino acids. The DNA of the CDR3 is TGTGCCAGCTCACCCGACCGAGTAGATTCACCCCTCCACTTT. This encodes CASSPDRVDSPLHF.

The J gene is TRBJ1-5, the V gene TRBV27; TRBD1 aligns across 7 bases. The CDR3 is 14 amino acids. The trim removed 5 bases at V and 0 bases at J, leaving 1 base unmatched. The V gene's germline CDR1 is MNHEY and CDR2 SMNVEV (reference sequence). In nucleotides, the CDR3 is TGTGCCAGCAGTGGGACAGTTAGCAATCAGCCCCAGCATTTT. Protein: CASSGTVSNQPQHF.

The rearrangement joins TRBV20-1 to TRBJ1-4; 7 positions match TRBD1. This CDR3 is built from 14 residues. Per germline, CDR1 DFQATT and CDR2 SNEGSKA (reference sequence). Written as DNA, the CDR3 is TGCAGCGCCCCAAATTCAGGGGGAGGGGAAAAACTGTTTTTT. It yields the protein CSAPNSGGGEKLFF.

J is TRBJ1-6 and V is TRBV6-1; 11 nucleotides agree with TRBD1. The CDR3 totals 17 residues. Germline CDR1 MNHNS, CDR2 SASEGT. V dropped 6 bases and J dropped 9; count of bases not matched to a gene: 13. CDR3 region: CASSRSRTGGAGSPLHF. The CDR3 nucleotides read TGTGCCAGCAGCAGATCACGGACAGGGGGCGCGGGTTCACCCCTCCACTTT.

V gene TRBV2 combines with J gene TRBJ1-2; 7 bases map to TRBD1. V shed 6 bases and J 6 bases; nucleotides not matched to a gene: 7. There are 13 residues in the CDR3. CDR1 and CDR2 (germline): SNHLY, FYNNEI. The CDR3 bases are TGTGCCAGCAGGGCCGGGGGACAGAATGGCTACACCTTC. It translates to CASRAGGQNGYTF.